This T cell receptor (beta chain) came from a study of cytomegalovirus exposure and HLA in healthy donors. Study-wide points: Later, TCR association rates were found to vary by HLA locus, highest for DRB1 and lowest for HLA-C. Versus the approximately 700-donor mean, an Asian-associated ancestry cluster reportedly showed fewer N-insertions in a later analysis. Excluded: some indistinguishable V segments such as TRBV6-2 and TRBV6-3. Using the classifier, cytomegalovirus status was reportedly diagnosed with high specificity and sensitivity.

The PCR made use of 60 Vbeta and 13 Jbeta primers. Generated by immunoSEQ multiplex PCR, the TCRdb table keeps only in-frame clones and is missing some. This table has about 130,000 clones, over 75% appearing once. Note on this clone: The antigen is not known.

Germline V gene sequence: CDR1 MNHEY, CDR2 SMNVEV (reference sequence). The CDR3 is made up of 15 amino acids. V lost 5 bases and J lost 3; bases outside the gene matches: 7. The rearrangement links TRBV27 to TRBJ2-7, with 10 bases aligning to TRBD1. Sequences were obtained from PBMCs. The receptor comes from a middle-aged man in good health and CMV-seronegative. CDR3 sequence: CASSLGTGVFYEQYF. The CDR3 DNA follows: TGTGCCAGCAGTCTAGGGACAGGGGTTTTCTACGAGCAGTACTTC.